This T cell receptor beta chain comes out of a study of identical twins. Regarding the study as a whole: Modelling approaches yielded underestimates of out-of-frame TCR alpha sharing between monozygotic twins. There is a chance that invariant MAIT and iNKT cells partially muddied zero-insertion analyses.

To note about this clonotype: Its cognate antigen is unknown.

From the 5' RACE reads, TCRdb called clonotypes with MiXCR, one entry per CDR3 protein. The data contain over 500,000 distinct CDR3 sequences, 20% to 25% of them singletons. Germline CDR1 is DFQATT and CDR2 is SNEGSKA (reference sequence). The CDR3 has 15 residues. Trimming shortened V by 3 bases and J by 1 base, and 13 bases separated the two germline ends. The same data also contributed to another study, on T cells expressing NK-cell markers. That report adds: In sorted CD3+CD56+NKG2C+, CD3+CD56+NKG2C- and CD3+CD56-NKG2C+ T cells, TCR beta repertoires were obtained. Among a few donors, these clonotypes also ranked first in the CD3+CD56-NKG2C+ fraction.

V usage is TRBV20-1 and J usage is TRBJ2-1; D may be TRBD2 (5 bases). The clonotype comes from a young woman in good health. Specimen: CD4+ T cells sorted from blood. In DNA, the CDR3 is TGCAGTGCTAGTTCCCTAGCAAGGTCCTACAATGAGCAGTTCTTC. As protein: CSASSLARSYNEQFF.